The rows below give T cell receptor beta chains drawn from one sample of a study of cytomegalovirus exposure and HLA in healthy donors. TCRdb's table, derived via immunoSEQ multiplex PCR, lists solely in-frame clones and lacks some. The sample records 80,000 to 100,000 clones, about 60% being singletons. The sequenced material came from PBMCs. The receptors were sampled from a middle-aged woman in good health and CMV-seropositive. Both conserved end residues are part of each CDR3. A D gene is named only where the DNA matches it firmly. Not every row has a clone size; where given, it reads once, few, many or a size class.

v_call,clone_size,d_call,cdr3_length,j_call,cdr3_aa,cdr3_nt
TRBV9,NA,TRBD2,14,TRBJ2-7,CASSPGLASHEQYF,TGTGCCAGCAGCCCGGGACTAGCGTCCCACGAGCAGTACTTC
TRBV28,few,TRBD1,15,TRBJ2-1,CASRMQDRAYNEQFF,TGTGCCAGCCGTATGCAGGACAGGGCCTACAATGAGCAGTTCTTC
TRBV7-2,few,NA,15,TRBJ2-1,CASSPQTGTYNEQFF,TGTGCCAGCAGCCCTCAAACCGGGACTTACAATGAGCAGTTCTTC
TRBV6-6,NA,TRBD1,16,TRBJ2-1,CASSLGQSLVYNEQFF,TGTGCCAGCAGTCTGGGACAGTCTCTAGTTTACAATGAGCAGTTCTTC
TRBV30,NA,TRBD2,12,TRBJ2-3,CGAGEAGDTQYF,TGTGGGGCGGGGGAAGCGGGAGATACGCAGTATTTT
TRBV4-3,NA,TRBD1,16,TRBJ2-7,CASSHGSGTGGYEQYF,TGCGCCAGCAGCCATGGTTCCGGGACAGGGGGCTACGAGCAGTACTTC
TRBV29-1,few,TRBD1,14,TRBJ2-7,CRSGTVKCVHEQYF,TGCAGATCCGGGACAGTAAAATGTGTCCACGAGCAGTACTTC
TRBV27,NA,TRBD2,15,TRBJ2-1,CASSPLAGLNNEQFF,TGTGCCAGCAGTCCGCTAGCGGGCCTAAACAATGAGCAGTTCTTC
TRBV7-9,few,TRBD2,16,TRBJ2-3,CASSLVVSGNLDTQYF,TGTGCCAGCAGCTTAGTAGTTAGCGGGAATCTAGATACGCAGTATTTT
TRBV25-1,NA,TRBD2,17,TRBJ2-3,CASSEFPLAGGTDTQYF,TGTGCCAGCAGTGAATTTCCCCTAGCGGGAGGCACAGATACGCAGTATTTT
TRBV29-1,few,TRBD1,18,TRBJ2-7,CSVITGTGLSWGSYEQYF,TGCAGCGTCATAACCGGGACAGGGCTGTCTTGGGGCTCCTACGAGCAGTACTTC
TRBV4-3,NA,NA,14,TRBJ1-1,CASSQGQVNTEAFF,TGCGCCAGCAGCCAAGGGCAGGTTAACACTGAAGCTTTCTTT
TRBV29-1,few,NA,14,TRBJ2-3,CSVARELGTDTQYF,TGCAGCGTCGCTAGGGAGCTAGGGACAGATACGCAGTATTTT
TRBV5-1,NA,TRBD1,14,TRBJ2-5,CASSWGDREETQYF,TGCGCCAGCAGCTGGGGGGACAGGGAAGAAACCCAGTACTTC
TRBV30,NA,NA,13,TRBJ1-2,CAWSPSANYGYTF,TGTGCCTGGAGTCCATCAGCTAACTATGGCTACACCTTC
TRBV5-1,few,NA,14,TRBJ2-3,CASSLVAGTDTQYF,TGCGCCAGCAGCTTGGTAGCTGGCACAGATACGCAGTATTTT
TRBV9,NA,TRBD2,13,TRBJ2-7,CASSVGAGDEQYF,TGTGCCAGCAGCGTGGGAGCGGGAGACGAGCAGTACTTC
TRBV2,NA,TRBD2,14,TRBJ2-1,CASSESGVTNEQFF,TGTGCCAGCAGTGAAAGCGGGGTTACCAATGAGCAGTTCTTC
TRBV4-2,NA,TRBD1,17,TRBJ2-5,CASSQVRGGQGGETQYF,TGTGCCAGCAGCCAAGTCAGGGGGGGACAGGGAGGGGAGACCCAGTACTTC
TRBV2,NA,NA,16,TRBJ1-3,CASSGPDRLTGNTIYF,TGTGCCAGCAGTGGGCCCGACAGGTTGACTGGAAACACCATATATTTT
TRBV5-1,NA,TRBD1,14,TRBJ2-7,CASSFGTGEYEQYF,TGCGCCAGCAGCTTCGGGACAGGGGAGTACGAGCAGTACTTC
TRBV28,NA,NA,13,TRBJ1-2,CASSPTGNYGYTF,TGTGCCAGCAGCCCGACGGGAAACTATGGCTACACCTTC
TRBV19,few,TRBD1,13,TRBJ2-7,CASSPGQDYEQYF,TGTGCCAGTAGTCCAGGACAGGACTACGAGCAGTACTTC
TRBV11-2,few,NA,14,TRBJ2-7,CASSFKGLGYEQYF,TGTGCCAGCAGCTTCAAGGGACTTGGCTACGAGCAGTACTTC
TRBV7-9,once,NA,17,TRBJ2-3,CASSLKEGGRRGDTQYF,TGTGCCAGCAGCTTAAAGGAAGGAGGGAGGAGGGGAGATACGCAGTATTTT
TRBV10-2,few,TRBD1,18,TRBJ1-2,CASRDVRDSRSLGGGYTF,TGCGCCAGCAGGGACGTACGGGACAGCCGCTCCTTGGGGGGAGGCTACACCTTC
TRBV7-2,NA,NA,16,TRBJ1-5,CASSLDPGESNQPQHF,TGTGCCAGCAGCTTAGACCCGGGGGAGAGCAATCAGCCCCAGCATTTT
TRBV5-4,NA,TRBD2,18,TRBJ2-2,CASSRLAGGHANTGELFF,TGTGCCAGCAGCCGACTAGCGGGAGGCCACGCGAACACCGGGGAGCTGTTTTTT